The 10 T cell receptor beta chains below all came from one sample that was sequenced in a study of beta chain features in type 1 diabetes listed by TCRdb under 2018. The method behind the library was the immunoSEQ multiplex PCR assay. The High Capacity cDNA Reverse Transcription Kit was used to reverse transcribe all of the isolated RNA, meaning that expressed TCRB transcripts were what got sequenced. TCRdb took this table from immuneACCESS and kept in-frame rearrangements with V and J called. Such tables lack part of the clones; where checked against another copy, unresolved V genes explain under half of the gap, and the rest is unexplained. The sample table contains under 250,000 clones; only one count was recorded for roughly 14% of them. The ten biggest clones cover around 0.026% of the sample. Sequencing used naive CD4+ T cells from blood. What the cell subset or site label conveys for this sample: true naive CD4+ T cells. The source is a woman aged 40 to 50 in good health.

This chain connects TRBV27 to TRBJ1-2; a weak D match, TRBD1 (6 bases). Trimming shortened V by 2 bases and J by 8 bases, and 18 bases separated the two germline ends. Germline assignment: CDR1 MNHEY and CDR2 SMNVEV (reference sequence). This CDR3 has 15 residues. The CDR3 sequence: CASSLTAQGLGGYTF. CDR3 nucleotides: TGTGCCAGCAGTTTAACCGCACAGGGTCTGGGAGGCTACACCTTC.

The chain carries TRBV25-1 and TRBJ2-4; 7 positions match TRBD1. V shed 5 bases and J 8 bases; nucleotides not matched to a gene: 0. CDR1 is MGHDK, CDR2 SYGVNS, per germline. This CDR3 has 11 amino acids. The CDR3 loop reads CASSQGDIQYF. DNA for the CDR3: TGTGCCAGCAGTCAGGGGGACATTCAGTACTTC.

CDR3 protein: CASSQGFVQEKLFF. The CDR3, as DNA: TGTGCCAGTAGTCAGGGGTTCGTCCAGGAAAAACTGTTTTTT. The chain joins TRBV19 to TRBJ1-4, with a possible D match to TRBD1 (6 bases). Germline CDR1 reads LNHDA; CDR2 reads SQIVND (reference sequence). CDR3 length equals 14 residues. Trimming removed 5 bases from V and 8 bases from J, with 15 bases in between.

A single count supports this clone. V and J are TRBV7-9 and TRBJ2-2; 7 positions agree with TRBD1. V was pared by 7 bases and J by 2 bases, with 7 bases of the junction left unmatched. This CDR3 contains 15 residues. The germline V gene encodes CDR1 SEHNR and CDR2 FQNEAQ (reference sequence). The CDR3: CASILGGANTGELFF. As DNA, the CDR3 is TGTGCCAGCATCCTAGGGGGCGCAAACACCGGGGAGCTGTTTTTT.

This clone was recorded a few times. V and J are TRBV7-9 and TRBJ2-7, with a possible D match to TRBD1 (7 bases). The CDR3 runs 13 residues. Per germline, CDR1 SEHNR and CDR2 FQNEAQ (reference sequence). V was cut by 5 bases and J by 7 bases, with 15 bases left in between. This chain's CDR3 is CASSRDRAGEQYF. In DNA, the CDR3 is TGTGCCAGCAGCCGAGACAGGGCGGGAGAGCAGTACTTC.

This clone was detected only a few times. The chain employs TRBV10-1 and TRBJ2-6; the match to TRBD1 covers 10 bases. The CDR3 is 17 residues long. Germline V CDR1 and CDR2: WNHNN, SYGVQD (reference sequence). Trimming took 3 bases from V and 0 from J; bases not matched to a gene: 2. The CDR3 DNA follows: TGCGCCAGCAGTGACGGGACAGGGGTCTCTGGGGCCAACGTCCTGACTTTC. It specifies CASSDGTGVSGANVLTF.

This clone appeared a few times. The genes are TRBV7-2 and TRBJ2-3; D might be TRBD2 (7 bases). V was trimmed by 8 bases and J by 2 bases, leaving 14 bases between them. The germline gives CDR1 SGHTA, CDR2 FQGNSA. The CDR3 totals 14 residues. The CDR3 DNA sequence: TGTGCCAGCGATTGGCGGGGGCACACAGATACGCAGTATTTT. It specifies CASDWRGHTDTQYF. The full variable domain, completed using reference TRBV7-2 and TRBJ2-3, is GAGVSQSPSNKVTEKGKDVELRCDPISGHTALYWYRQSLGQGLEFLIYFQGNSAPDKSGLPSDRFSAERTGGSVSTLTIQRTQQEDSAVYLCASDWRGHTDTQYFGPGTRLTVL.

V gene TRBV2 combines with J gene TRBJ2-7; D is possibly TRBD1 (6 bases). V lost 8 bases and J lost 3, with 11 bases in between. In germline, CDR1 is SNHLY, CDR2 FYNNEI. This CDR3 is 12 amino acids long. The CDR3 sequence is CASYRVNYEQYF. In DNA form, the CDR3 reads TGTGCCAGCTACAGGGTAAACTACGAGCAGTACTTC.

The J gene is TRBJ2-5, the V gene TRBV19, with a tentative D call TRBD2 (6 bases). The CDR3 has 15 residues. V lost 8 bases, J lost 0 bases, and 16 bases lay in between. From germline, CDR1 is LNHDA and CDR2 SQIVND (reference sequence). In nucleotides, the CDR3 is TGTGCCAGTGCTAAAGGCAGGGACTACCAAGAGACCCAGTACTTC. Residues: CASAKGRDYQETQYF.

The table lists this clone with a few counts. Written as DNA, the CDR3 is TGTGCCAGCAGCTCGGCGGGACTGTTAAATTCACCCCTCCACTTT. This sequence encodes CASSSAGLLNSPLHF. The rearrangement links TRBV11-2 to TRBJ1-6, with a tentative D call TRBD1 (5 bases). The V and J ends lost 4 bases and 7 bases respectively, with 14 bases between them. Germline CDR1 is SGHAT and CDR2 is FQNNGV. The CDR3 has 15 residues. Complete variable domain (other parts from reference TRBV11-2 and TRBJ1-6): EAGVAQSPRYKIIEKRQSVAFWCNPISGHATLYWYQQILGQGPKLLIQFQNNGVVDDSQLPKDRFSAERLKGVDSTLKIQPAKLEDSAVYLCASSSAGLLNSPLHFGNGTRLTVT.